The present T cell receptor (beta chain) was sequenced within a study of identical twins. Ten or more counts support this clonotype. Its antigen remains unknown. Study outcomes and limitations: Insertions ran lower in abundant cord blood beta clonotypes, though not in memory repertoires.

The CDR3 is 12 amino acids. Germline CDR1 MNHNY, CDR2 SVGAGI (reference sequence). The germline V and J ends were trimmed by 2 bases and 9 bases, with 7 bases remaining between them. The authors used template switching to add a universal primer site and gave cDNA unique molecular identifiers. TCRdb re-analysed the 5' RACE reads in MiXCR, keeping a single row per CDR3 protein. The sample contains 570,000 or so distinct CDR3 sequences, around a tenth of which appear only once. The sample was also linked to a second study, of yellow fever vaccine responses in identical twins. From that study: Reports say the vaccine T cell response in twins looked partly convergent and partly personalized.

The chain is built from TRBV6-6 and TRBJ2-2, with D uncertain. Sequencing was performed on PBMCs. The source of this sequence is a woman aged 18-35 years in good health. The CDR3 sequence is CASSYVGRELFF. CDR3 coding DNA: TGTGCCAGCAGTTACGTGGGGAGGGAGCTGTTTTTT.